One sample yielded the 8 T cell receptor beta chains listed below, sequenced in a study of T-cell memory formation after mild COVID-19. TCRdb analysed the 5' RACE reads with MiXCR anew, one entry per CDR3 protein. The table lists roughly 190,000 distinct CDR3 sequences, roughly a tenth of them singletons, with just over 3% in the top ten. The sequenced material came from PBMCs or a T cell subset sorted from them (not recorded which). These receptor sequences come from a man in his late teens or twenties who had mild COVID-19 (a few samples of this study predate the infection). Cell type and time point are not known.

This clonotype was counted many times. This chain uses TRBV4-2 with TRBJ2-2, with D perhaps given as TRBD1 or TRBD2 (5 bases each). The V gene lost 3 bases and the J gene lost 3 bases, with 11 bases spanning the gap. CDR3 length: 15 amino acids. Germline loops: CDR1 LGHNA, CDR2 YNFKEQ. CDR3: CASSHPGRHTGELFF. The CDR3 bases are TGTGCCAGCAGCCATCCGGGGCGACACACCGGGGAGCTGTTTTTT.

The chain is built from TRBV5-1 and TRBJ2-3; maybe TRBD1 (7 bases). CDR3 length: 16 residues. Trimming took off 4 bases at V and 5 bases at J, with 20 bases between the two ends. Germline V gene data show CDR1 as SGHRS and CDR2 as YFSETQ. The CDR3 loop reads CASSPERAGGGDTQYF. The CDR3 DNA reads TGCGCCAGCAGCCCGGAGCGGGCAGGGGGTGGAGATACGCAGTATTTT.

The table lists this clonotype with a few counts. The chain recombines TRBV5-5 with TRBJ2-3; D call uncertain. Trimming cost V 2 bases and J 5 bases, with 12 bases left between them. Germline CDR1 and CDR2: SGHKS and YYEKEE (reference sequence). This CDR3 is built from 14 residues. CDR3 bases: TGTGCCAGCAGCTTAATCGCTCCGGAAGATACGCAGTATTTT. Amino acid sequence: CASSLIAPEDTQYF.

The chain recombines TRBV7-3 with TRBJ2-3, with D maybe TRBD1 (6 bases). The CDR3 is 17 amino acids. V was pared by 5 bases and J by 3 bases, with 21 bases between. Germline CDR1 is SGHTA and CDR2 is FQGTGA. The CDR3 protein is CASSPKSLPGATDTQYF. CDR3 sequence (DNA): TGTGCCAGCAGCCCTAAGTCCCTCCCAGGGGCGACAGATACGCAGTATTTT.

In this sample, this clonotype turned up a few times. The rearrangement links TRBV18 to TRBJ2-3; D is unclear. Deletions cut 0 bases from V and 7 bases from J, with 5 bases between. The CDR3 spans 12 residues. Per the germline V gene, CDR1 is KGHSH and CDR2 is LQKENI. CDR3 residues: CASSPPPNTQYF. The CDR3 DNA is TGTGCCAGCTCACCACCCCCGAATACGCAGTATTTT.

This clonotype was seen a few times. The chain combines TRBV6-6 with TRBJ1-1, with TRBD1 as a possible D gene (5 bases). Trimming removed 7 bases from V and 3 bases from J, with 18 bases in between. This CDR3 has 15 residues. Per the germline V gene, CDR1 is MNHNY and CDR2 is SVGAGI (reference sequence). CDR3 bases: TGTGCCAGCACCCCGGTGCCCTCCAGGGACACTGAAGCTTTCTTT. It specifies CASTPVPSRDTEAFF.

This clonotype was picked up a small number of times. This rearrangement joins TRBV11-2 to TRBJ1-2; D not certain. The CDR3 covers 15 residues. Germline CDR1 SGHAT, CDR2 FQNNGV. The V and J ends lost 5 bases and 5 bases respectively, with 18 bases between them. The CDR3 DNA reads as TGTGCCAGCAGCGCTGCGGAACAAACCGTTTATGGCTACACCTTC. Its translation is CASSAAEQTVYGYTF.

The chain carries TRBV20-1 and TRBJ2-7; D is undetermined. The CDR3 is 13 residues long. V shed 6 bases and J shed 3 bases, with 15 bases lying between them. Germline CDR1 reads DFQATT; CDR2 reads SNEGSKA (reference sequence). Here the CDR3 reads CSAPDTQNYEQYF. The CDR3 bases are TGCAGTGCCCCTGACACACAAAACTACGAGCAGTACTTC.